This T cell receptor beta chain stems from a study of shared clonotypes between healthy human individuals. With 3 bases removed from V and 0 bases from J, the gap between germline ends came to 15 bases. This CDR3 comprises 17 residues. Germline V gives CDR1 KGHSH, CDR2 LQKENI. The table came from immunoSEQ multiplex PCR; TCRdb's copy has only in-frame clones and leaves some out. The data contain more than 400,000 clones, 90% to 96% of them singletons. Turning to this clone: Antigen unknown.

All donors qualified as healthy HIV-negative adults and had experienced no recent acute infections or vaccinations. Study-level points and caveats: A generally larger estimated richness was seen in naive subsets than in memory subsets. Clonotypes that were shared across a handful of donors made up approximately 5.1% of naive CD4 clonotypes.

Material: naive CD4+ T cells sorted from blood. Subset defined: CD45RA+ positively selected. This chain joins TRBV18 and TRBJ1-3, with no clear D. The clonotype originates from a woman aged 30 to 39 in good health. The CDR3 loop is CASSPGQPTLSGNTIYF. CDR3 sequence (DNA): TGTGCCAGCTCACCCGGGCAGCCTACGCTCTCTGGAAACACCATATATTTT.